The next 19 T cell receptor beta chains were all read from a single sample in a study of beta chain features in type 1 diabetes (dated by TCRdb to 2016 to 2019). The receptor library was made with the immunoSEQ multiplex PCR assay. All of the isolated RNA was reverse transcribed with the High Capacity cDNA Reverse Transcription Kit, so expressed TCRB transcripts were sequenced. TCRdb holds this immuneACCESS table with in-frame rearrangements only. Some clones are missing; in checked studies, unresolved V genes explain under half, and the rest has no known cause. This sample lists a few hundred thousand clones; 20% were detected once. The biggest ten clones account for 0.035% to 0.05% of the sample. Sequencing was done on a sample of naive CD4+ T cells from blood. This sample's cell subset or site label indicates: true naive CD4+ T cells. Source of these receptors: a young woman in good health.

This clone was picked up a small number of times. CDR3 nucleotide sequence: TGTGCCAGCAGCTCCCAGGTGCCTGGGCCCCAGCATTTT. Protein product: CASSSQVPGPQHF. This chain connects TRBV7-2 to TRBJ1-5; D gene uncertain. Germline V gives CDR1 SGHTA, CDR2 FQGNSA. The CDR3 runs 13 residues. V lost 4 bases and J 9 bases, leaving 13 bases between the germline ends.

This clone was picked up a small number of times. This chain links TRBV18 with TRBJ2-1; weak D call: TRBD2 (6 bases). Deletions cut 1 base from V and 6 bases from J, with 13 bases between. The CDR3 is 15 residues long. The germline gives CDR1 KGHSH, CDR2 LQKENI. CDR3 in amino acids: CASSPREDPVNEQFF. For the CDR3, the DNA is TGTGCCAGCTCACCACGGGAGGACCCGGTCAATGAGCAGTTCTTC.

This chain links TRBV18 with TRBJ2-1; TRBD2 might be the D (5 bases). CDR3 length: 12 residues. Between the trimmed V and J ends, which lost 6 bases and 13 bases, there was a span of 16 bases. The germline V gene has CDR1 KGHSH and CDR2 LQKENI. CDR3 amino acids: CASSPLGIRQFF. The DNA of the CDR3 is TGTGCCAGCTCGCCTCTCGGGATACGCCAGTTCTTC.

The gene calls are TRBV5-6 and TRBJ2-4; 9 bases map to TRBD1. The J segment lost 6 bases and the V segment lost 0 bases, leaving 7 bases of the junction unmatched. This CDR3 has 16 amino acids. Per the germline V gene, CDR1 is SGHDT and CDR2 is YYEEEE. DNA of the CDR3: TGTGCCAGCAGCTTGGTTTGGGGACAGGGAACAAACATTCAGTACTTC. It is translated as CASSLVWGQGTNIQYF.

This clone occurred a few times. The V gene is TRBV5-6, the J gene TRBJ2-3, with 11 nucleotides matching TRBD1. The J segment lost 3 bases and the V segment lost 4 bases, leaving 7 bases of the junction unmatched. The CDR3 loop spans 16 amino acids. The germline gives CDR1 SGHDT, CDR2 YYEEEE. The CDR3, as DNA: TGTGCCAGCAGCCCCCGGGACAGGGGGATTACAGATACGCAGTATTTT. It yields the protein CASSPRDRGITDTQYF.

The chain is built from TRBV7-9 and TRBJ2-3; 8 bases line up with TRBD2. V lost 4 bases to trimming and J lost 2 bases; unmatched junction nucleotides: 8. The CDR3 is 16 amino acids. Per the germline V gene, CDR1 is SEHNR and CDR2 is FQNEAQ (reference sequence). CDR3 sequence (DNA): TGTGCCAGCAGCTCCAACTTAGCGGGAACCACAGATACGCAGTATTTT. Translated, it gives CASSSNLAGTTDTQYF.

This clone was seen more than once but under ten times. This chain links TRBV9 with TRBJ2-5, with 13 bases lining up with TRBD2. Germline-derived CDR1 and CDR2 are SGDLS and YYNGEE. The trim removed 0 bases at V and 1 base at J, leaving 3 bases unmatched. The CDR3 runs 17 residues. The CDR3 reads CASSVGLAGGAQETQYF. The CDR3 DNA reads TGTGCCAGCAGCGTAGGACTAGCGGGGGGCGCCCAAGAGACCCAGTACTTC.

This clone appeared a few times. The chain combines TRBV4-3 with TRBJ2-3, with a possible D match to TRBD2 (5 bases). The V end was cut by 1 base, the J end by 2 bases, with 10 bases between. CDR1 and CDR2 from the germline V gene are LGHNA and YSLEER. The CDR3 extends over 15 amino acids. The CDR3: CASSQAGTTTDTQYF. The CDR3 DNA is TGCGCCAGCAGCCAAGCGGGAACCACCACAGATACGCAGTATTTT.

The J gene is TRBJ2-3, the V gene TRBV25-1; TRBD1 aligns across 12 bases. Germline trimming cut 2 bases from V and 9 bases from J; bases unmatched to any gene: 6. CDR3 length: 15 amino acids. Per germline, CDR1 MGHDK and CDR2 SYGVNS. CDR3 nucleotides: TGTGCCAGCAGTGAAGCCGGGACAGGGGGCGGGACGCAGTATTTT. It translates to CASSEAGTGGGTQYF.

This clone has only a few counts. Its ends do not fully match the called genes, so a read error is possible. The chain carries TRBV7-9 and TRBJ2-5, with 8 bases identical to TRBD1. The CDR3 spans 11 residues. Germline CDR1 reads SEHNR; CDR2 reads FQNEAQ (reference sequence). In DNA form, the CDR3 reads TGTGCCAGCAGCTTAGGGGACAGGCCCCACTTC. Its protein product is CASSLGDRPHF.

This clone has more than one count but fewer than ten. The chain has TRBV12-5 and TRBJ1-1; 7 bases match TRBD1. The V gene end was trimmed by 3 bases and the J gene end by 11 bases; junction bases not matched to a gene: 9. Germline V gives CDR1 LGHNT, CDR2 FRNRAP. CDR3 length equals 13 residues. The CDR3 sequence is CASGLEHGTVAFF. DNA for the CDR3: TGTGCTAGTGGTTTAGAACACGGGACAGTCGCTTTCTTT.

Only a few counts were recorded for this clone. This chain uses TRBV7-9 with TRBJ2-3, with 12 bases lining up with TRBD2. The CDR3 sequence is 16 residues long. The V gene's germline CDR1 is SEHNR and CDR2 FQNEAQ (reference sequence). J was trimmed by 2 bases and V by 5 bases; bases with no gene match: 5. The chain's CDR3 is CASSQTSGSVTDTQYF. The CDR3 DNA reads TGTGCCAGCAGCCAGACTAGCGGGAGCGTCACAGATACGCAGTATTTT.

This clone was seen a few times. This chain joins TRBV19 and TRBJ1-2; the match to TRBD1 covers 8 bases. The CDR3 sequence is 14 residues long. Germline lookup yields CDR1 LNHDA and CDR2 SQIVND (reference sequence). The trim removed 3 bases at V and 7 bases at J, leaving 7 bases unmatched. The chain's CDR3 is CASSIRTGLSGYTF. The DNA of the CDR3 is TGTGCCAGTAGTATCCGGACAGGGTTAAGTGGCTACACCTTC.

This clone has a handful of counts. The CDR3 bases are TGCGCCAGCAGCTTTGCGCTAGCGGGAAGCTACGAGCAGTACTTC. This codes for CASSFALAGSYEQYF. V gene TRBV5-1 combines with J gene TRBJ2-7; 9 positions match TRBD2. The J segment lost 3 bases and the V segment lost 2 bases, leaving 6 bases of the junction unmatched. Germline lookup yields CDR1 SGHRS and CDR2 YFSETQ. The CDR3 is 15 residues long.

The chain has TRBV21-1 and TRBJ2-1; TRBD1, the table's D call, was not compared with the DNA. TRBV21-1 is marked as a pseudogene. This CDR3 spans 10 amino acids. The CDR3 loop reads CARWGRKRIF. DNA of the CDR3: TGTGCCAGGTGGGGGCGGAAGAGGATCTTC.

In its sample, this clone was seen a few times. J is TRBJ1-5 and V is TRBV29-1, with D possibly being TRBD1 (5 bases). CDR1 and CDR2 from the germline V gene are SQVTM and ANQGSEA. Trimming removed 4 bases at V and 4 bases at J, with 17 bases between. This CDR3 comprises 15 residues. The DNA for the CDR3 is TGCAGCGTTGTAGGGGCCCCAGTCAGGAATCAGCCCCAGCATTTT. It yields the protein CSVVGAPVRNQPQHF.

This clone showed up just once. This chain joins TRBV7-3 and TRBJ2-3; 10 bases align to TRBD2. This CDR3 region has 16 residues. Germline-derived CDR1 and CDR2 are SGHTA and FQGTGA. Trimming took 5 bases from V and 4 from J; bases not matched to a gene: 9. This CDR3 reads CASSQNPSGGPDTQYF. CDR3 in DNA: TGTGCCAGCAGCCAAAACCCTAGCGGGGGCCCAGATACGCAGTATTTT. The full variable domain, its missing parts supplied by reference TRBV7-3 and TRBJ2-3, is GAGVSQTPSNKVTEKGKYVELRCDPISGHTALYWYRQSLGQGPEFLIYFQGTGAADDSGLPNDRFFAVRPEGSVSTLKIQRTERGDSAVYLCASSQNPSGGPDTQYFGPGTRLTVL.

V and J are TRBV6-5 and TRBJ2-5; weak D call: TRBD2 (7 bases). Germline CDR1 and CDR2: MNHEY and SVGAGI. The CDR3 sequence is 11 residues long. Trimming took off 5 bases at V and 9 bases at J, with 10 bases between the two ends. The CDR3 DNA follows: TGTGCCAGCAGTAGGGGGGGGGCCCAGTACTTC. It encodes CASSRGGAQYF.

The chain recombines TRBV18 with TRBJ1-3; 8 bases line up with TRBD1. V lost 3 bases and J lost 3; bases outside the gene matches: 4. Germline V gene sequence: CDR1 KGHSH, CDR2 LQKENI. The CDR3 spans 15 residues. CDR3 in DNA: TGTGCCAGCTCACCCGGGACAGGCGGTGGAAACACCATATATTTT. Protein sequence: CASSPGTGGGNTIYF.